This TCR beta chain was recovered during a study of regulatory T cells in long-lasting Graves disease. Noted time point: newly diagnosed GD, antithyroid drugs for less than 3 months. PBMC RNA was the source of the TCR library. This clonotype has ten or more counts. Its antigen remains unidentified. Germline is not matched at one junction end, which may reflect a read error. Study conclusions and caveats: TRBV28 was favored in persistent disease, as were TRBJ1-2 and TRBJ2-5. TCR diversity was lower in persistent than newly diagnosed Graves' disease.

Combining iRepertoire HTBI primers with Arm-PCR of CDR3 regions, the authors built TCR beta libraries. In TCRdb, the multiplex PCR reads were re-called with MiXCR into one record per CDR3 protein. This sample has 530,000 or so distinct CDR3 sequences, with roughly 14% found just once. CDR3 length equals 14 residues. The germline V gene has CDR1 MDHEN and CDR2 SYDVKM. The sample also formed part of further work on T cells in Graves' hyperthyroidism and ophthalmopathy. From that second work: Diagnosis of hyperthyroidism was new in patients aged 18 to 65, and its duration was under 2 months. Peripheral blood also featured most of the thyroid clonotypes expanded above 0.001.

The clonotype comes from a man younger than 45 with Graves disease. J is TRBJ2-1 and V is TRBV28; D is possibly TRBD1 (5 bases). The material sequenced was peripheral blood mononuclear cells (PBMCs), taken at new diagnosis, from a patient treated with antithyroid drugs. CDR3 nucleotides: TGTGCCAGTTCGACAGCACTTACCTACAATGGGCAGTTCTTC. Its translation: CASSTALTYNGQFF.